The clone carrying this T cell receptor (beta chain) has only a few counts. Its cognate antigen is unknown. The data originate from a study of tumour-infiltrating T cells in Burkitt lymphoma. Background on the study: The Burkitt lymphoma cohort spanned all epidemiological subtypes. Repertoire clonality predicted overall and progression-free survival.

This CDR3 has 15 amino acids. The germline V gene has CDR1 SGHVS and CDR2 FQNEAQ. V shed 5 bases and J 7 bases; nucleotides not matched to a gene: 9. Libraries were prepared by immunoSEQ multiplex PCR; TCRdb keeps only in-frame clonotypes and omits some of them. The sample gives approximately 1,200 clones, approximately 19% of which show up once; more than 40% is in the top ten. Study outcomes and limitations: Many Burkitt lymphoma patients shared several public clonotypes.

The receptor's source is a human donor with Burkitt lymphoma. The chain recombines TRBV7-8 with TRBJ1-5; TRBD1 matches at 9 bases. The material sequenced was tumor tissue. The CDR3 loop is CASSLSGQGGQPQHF. The CDR3 region has the DNA TGTGCCAGCAGCCTGTCGGGACAGGGCGGACAGCCCCAGCATTTT.